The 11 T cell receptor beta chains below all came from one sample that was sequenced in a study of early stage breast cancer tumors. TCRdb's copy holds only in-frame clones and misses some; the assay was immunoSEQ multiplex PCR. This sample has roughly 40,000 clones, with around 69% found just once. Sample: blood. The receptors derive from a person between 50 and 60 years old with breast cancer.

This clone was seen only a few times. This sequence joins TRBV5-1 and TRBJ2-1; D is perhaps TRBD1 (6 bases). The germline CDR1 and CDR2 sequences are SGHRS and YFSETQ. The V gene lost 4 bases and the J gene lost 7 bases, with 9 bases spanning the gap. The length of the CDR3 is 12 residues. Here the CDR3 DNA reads TGCGCCAGCAGCATCACAGGGAATGAGCAGTTCTTC. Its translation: CASSITGNEQFF.

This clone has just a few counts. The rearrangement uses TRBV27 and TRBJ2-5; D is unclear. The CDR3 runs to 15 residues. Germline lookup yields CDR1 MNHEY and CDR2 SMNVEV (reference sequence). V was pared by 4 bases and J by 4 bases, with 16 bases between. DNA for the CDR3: TGTGCCAGCAGTTCCTACGACTCTGTGACAGAGACCCAGTACTTC. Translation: CASSSYDSVTETQYF.

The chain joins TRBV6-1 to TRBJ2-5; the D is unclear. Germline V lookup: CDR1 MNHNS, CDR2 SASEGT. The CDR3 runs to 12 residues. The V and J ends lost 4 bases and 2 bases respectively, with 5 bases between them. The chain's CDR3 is CASSAQQETQYF. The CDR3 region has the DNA TGTGCCAGCAGTGCCCAGCAAGAGACCCAGTACTTC.

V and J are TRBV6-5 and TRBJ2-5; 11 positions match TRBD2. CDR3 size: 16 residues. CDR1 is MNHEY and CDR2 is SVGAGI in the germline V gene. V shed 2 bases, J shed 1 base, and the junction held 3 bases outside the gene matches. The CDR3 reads CASSYGLAGGQETQYF. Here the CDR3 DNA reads TGTGCCAGCAGTTACGGGCTAGCGGGGGGCCAAGAGACCCAGTACTTC.

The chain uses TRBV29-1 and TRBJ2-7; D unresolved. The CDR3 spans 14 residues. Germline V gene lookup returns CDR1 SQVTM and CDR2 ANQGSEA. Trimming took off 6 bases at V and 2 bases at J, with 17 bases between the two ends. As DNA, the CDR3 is TGCAGCGTAAAAGCTGGAGTTTACCCCTACGAGCAGTACTTC. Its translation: CSVKAGVYPYEQYF.

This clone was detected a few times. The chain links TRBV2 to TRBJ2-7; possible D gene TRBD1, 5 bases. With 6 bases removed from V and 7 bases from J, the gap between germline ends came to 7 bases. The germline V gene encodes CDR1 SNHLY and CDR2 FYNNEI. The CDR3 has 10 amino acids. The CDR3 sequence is CASSPGEQYF. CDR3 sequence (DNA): TGTGCCAGCAGCCCAGGGGAGCAGTACTTC.

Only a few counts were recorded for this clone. This chain's CDR3 is CASSLAGGWTTEAFF. The CDR3 nucleotides read TGTGCCAGCAGCTTGGCGGGGGGTTGGACCACTGAAGCTTTCTTT. The genes are TRBV5-4 and TRBJ1-1; possible D gene TRBD1, 5 bases. The germline V gene has CDR1 SGHNT and CDR2 YYREEE (reference sequence). This CDR3 is 15 amino acids long. Trimming removed 0 bases from V and 4 bases from J, with 13 bases in between.

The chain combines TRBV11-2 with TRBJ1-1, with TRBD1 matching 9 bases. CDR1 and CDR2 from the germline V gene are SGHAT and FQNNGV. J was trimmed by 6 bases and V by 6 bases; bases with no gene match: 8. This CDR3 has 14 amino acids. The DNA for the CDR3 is TGTGCCAGCAGTAAACAGGGGGCCGTATCTGAAGCTTTCTTT. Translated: CASSKQGAVSEAFF.

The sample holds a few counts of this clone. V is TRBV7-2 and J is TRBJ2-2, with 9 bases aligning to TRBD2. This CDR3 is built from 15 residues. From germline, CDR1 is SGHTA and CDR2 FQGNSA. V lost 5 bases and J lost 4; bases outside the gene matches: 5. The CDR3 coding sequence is TGTGCCAGCAGCCTTAGCGGGGGATCCACCGGGGAGCTGTTTTTT. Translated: CASSLSGGSTGELFF. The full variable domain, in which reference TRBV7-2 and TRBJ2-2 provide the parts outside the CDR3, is GAGVSQSPSNKVTEKGKDVELRCDPISGHTALYWYRQSLGQGLEFLIYFQGNSAPDKSGLPSDRFSAERTGGSVSTLTIQRTQQEDSAVYLCASSLSGGSTGELFFGEGSRLTVL.

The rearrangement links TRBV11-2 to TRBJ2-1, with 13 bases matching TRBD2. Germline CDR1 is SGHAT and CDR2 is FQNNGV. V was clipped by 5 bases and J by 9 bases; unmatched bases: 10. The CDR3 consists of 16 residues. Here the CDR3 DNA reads TGTGCCAGCAGCCACACTAGCGGGGGGGCCGCGATTGAGCAGTTCTTC. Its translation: CASSHTSGGAAIEQFF.

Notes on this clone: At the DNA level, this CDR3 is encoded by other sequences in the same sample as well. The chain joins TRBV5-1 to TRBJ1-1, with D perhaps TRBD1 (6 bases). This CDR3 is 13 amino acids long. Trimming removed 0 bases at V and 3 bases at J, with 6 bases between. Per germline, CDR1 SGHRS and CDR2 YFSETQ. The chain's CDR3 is CASSLDRDTEAFF. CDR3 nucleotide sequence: TGCGCCAGCAGCTTGGACAGGGACACTGAAGCTTTCTTT.